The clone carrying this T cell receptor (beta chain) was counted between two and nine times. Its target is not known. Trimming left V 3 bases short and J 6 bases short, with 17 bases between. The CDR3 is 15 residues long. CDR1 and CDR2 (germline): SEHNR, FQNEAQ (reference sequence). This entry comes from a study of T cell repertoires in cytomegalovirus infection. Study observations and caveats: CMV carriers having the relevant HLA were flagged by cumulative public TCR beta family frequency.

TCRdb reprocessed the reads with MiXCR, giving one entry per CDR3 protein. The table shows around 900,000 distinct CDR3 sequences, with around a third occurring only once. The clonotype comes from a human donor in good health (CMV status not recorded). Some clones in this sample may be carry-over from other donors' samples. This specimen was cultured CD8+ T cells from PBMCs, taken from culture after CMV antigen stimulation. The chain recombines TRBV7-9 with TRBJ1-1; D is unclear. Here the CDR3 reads CASSFLRGIAAEAFF. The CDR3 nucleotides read TGTGCCAGCAGCTTTTTGCGAGGGATAGCCGCTGAAGCTTTCTTT.